This entry describes one T cell receptor (beta chain). What this receptor recognizes is not known. No clone much larger than this one lies a single base away; base qualities are absent. This specimen belongs to a study of T cell repertoires in cytomegalovirus infection (dated by TCRdb to about 2019). Broadly, across the study: Recently identified HLA-C-restricted CMV epitopes, whose presentation resists viral immunomodulation, were targeted by peptide stimulations together with well-studied HLA-B-restricted epitopes. The HLA type of each donor mattered for the analysis, because public TCR beta signatures pointed to carriage of CMV infection along with the matching HLA type. Study-wide conclusions, independent of this receptor: Cumulative frequency of public TCR beta family members discriminated carriers of CMV infection plus the relevant HLA type in this cohort and an independent approximately 350-donor cohort. In the ex vivo response, HLA-C-restricted CMV-specific TCR beta clonotypes were dominant, and in two of eight donors the single most frequent clonotype came from this HLA-C-restricted group.

Reading the label with the study, this specimen's treatment or condition is: in vitro stimulation with specific CMV peptide epitopes to enrich CMV-specific T cells. Via the germline V gene, CDR1 is SGHVS and CDR2 FNYEAQ. Trimming removed 5 bases from V and 4 bases from J; the gene matches leave 9 bases unexplained. Counted from cysteine to phenylalanine, this CDR3 has 16 amino acids. Left in the record is the CDR3 DNA by itself, 48 bases read in frame from the first base. TCRdb shows the sequencer as Illumina HiSeq 1500. TCRdb redid the processing of the public reads, applying fastp at Q25 and MiXCR, and retained in-frame beta chains. Each record represents a unique CDR3 protein, reported with the most common genes and DNA among its rows. In all, the sample holds about 700,000 distinct CDR3 sequences, and approximately 33% of those were seen once. The ten biggest clones cover 15% to 20% of the sample.

The sequence is built from TRBV7-6 and TRBJ2-1, and 9 junctional nucleotides match TRBD2. This sequence originates from a human donor in good health (CMV status not recorded). Some clones in this sample may be carry-over from other donors' samples. Sequencing was performed on cultured PBMCs, taken from culture after CMV antigen stimulation. The CDR3 sequence is CASSPYPAGGYNEQFF. The nucleotide sequence is TGTGCCAGCAGCCCCTACCCAGCGGGAGGATACAATGAGCAGTTCTTC.